These 5 T cell receptor beta chains were sequenced from one sample in a study of tumor-infiltrating lymphocytes in primary liver carcinoma. Without any cell sorting, about 18-31 mg of bulk tissue yielded co-extracted RNA and DNA. Total RNA amounting to 450 to 550 ng was the source from which TCR beta cDNA was made with a constant-region primer. A slightly modified ARM-PCR protocol with three nested multiplex PCR rounds produced these TCR beta libraries. The two initial PCR rounds, roughly 9 cycles each, used TRBV1-TRBV30 forward and C-beta reverse primers. TCRdb itself ran the multiplex PCR reads through MiXCR, one entry per CDR3 protein. The sample consists of roughly 91,000 distinct CDR3 sequences, about 70% of them appearing once. The sample consisted of liver tumor tissue from sampling region 5. As for subset: tumor region T5, tumor centre. These receptors were collected from a woman aged 55-69 years with primary liver carcinoma and hepatitis B virus infection.

Turning to this clonotype: An end of the junction does not agree with germline; a read error may underlie this. The V and J genes are TRBV6-1 and TRBJ2-4; no reliable D call. Germline V gene sequence: CDR1 MNHNS, CDR2 SASEGT. The CDR3 contains 17 residues. In DNA, the CDR3 is TGTGTCAGCAGCCCTGGACCCGCTCTGGGGGCCAAAAACATTCAGTACTTC. Amino acids: CVSSPGPALGAKNIQYF.

This chain joins TRBV20-1 and TRBJ2-1; 10 bases are a match to TRBD1. This CDR3 comprises 15 residues. V shed 3 bases and J 3 bases; nucleotides not matched to a gene: 5. The germline CDR1 and CDR2 sequences are DFQATT and SNEGSKA (reference sequence). The CDR3 region is CSARSRDRGYNEQFF. The DNA of the CDR3 is TGCAGTGCTAGGAGTCGGGACAGGGGCTACAATGAGCAGTTCTTC.

Points on this clonotype: An end of the junction does not agree with germline; a read error may underlie this. V and J are TRBV5-1 and TRBJ1-1, with 8 nucleotides matching TRBD1. The CDR3 extends over 16 amino acids. Germline assignment: CDR1 SGHRS and CDR2 YFSETQ. CDR3 residues: CASSLVRQGAGAEAFF. As DNA, the CDR3 is TGCGCCAGCAGCTTGGTGAGGCAGGGGGCAGGAGCTGAGGCTTTCTTT.

At least ten counts were recorded for this clonotype. The conserved phenylalanine or tryptophan is not found at the CDR3 terminus, so this likely reflects a read error. This chain connects TRBV6-2 or TRBV6-3 to TRBJ1-5; 8 positions match TRBD1. Germline V gene data show CDR1 as MNHEY and CDR2 as SVGEGT. V was pared by 6 bases and J by 6 bases, with 7 bases of the junction left unmatched. The CDR3 loop spans 14 amino acids. CDR3 coding DNA: TGTGCCAGCAGCTCCGGACAGGGTTCTCAGCCCCAGCATTCT. Translated: CASSSGQGSQPQHS.

J is TRBJ2-4 and V is TRBV5-1; a weak D match, TRBD1 (6 bases). The CDR3 loop spans 16 amino acids. The germline CDR1 and CDR2 sequences are SGHRS and YFSETQ. CDR3 in amino acids: CACSLGAGSVKNIQYF. DNA for the CDR3: TGCGCATGCAGTTTGGGGGCAGGGAGCGTCAAAAACATTCAGTACTTC.